This TCR beta chain is drawn from a study of blood T cell repertoires in COVID-19. Study-level background: The cDNA or gDNA used as material had been derived from T cells, B-cell-depleted T cells, or PBMCs.

The authors' processing: Nucleated cell number was recorded as an estimate derived from reference gene primer amplification. Only in-frame clones appear in the TCRdb table, and some are missing; sequencing was by immunoSEQ multiplex PCR. Clone size and V and J calls were adopted from that table, with D and trimming inferred from the DNA. The table includes over 150,000 clones, about 88% detected once. The CDR3 extends over 14 amino acids. V was trimmed by 1 base and J by 7 bases, leaving 11 bases between them. Germline V CDR1 and CDR2: LGHDT, YNNKEL (reference sequence). The chain couples TRBV3-1 (or the pseudogene TRBV3-2) to TRBJ1-5, with D unclear. The TCR sequence derives from a man aged 50 to 60 who had recovered from COVID-19. Sequences were obtained from PBMCs or T cells enriched from blood (not recorded which). The CDR3 reads CASSQGGSQQPQHF. In nucleotides, the CDR3 is TGTGCCAGCAGCCAAGGAGGGTCGCAGCAGCCCCAGCATTTT.